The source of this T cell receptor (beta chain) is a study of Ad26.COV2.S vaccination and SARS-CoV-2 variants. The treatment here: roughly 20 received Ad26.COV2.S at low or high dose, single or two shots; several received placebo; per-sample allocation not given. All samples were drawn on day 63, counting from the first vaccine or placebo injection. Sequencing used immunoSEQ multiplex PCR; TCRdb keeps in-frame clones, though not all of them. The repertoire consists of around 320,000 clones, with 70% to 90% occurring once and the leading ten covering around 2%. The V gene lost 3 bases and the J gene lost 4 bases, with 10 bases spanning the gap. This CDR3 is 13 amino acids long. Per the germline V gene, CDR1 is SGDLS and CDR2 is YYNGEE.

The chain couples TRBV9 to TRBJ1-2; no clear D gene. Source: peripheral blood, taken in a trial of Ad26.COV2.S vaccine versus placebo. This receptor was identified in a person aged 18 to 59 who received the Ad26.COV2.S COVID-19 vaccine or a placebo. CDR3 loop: CASSAGGGYGYTF. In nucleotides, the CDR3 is TGTGCCAGCAGCGCCGGAGGAGGCTATGGCTACACCTTC.